The 6 T cell receptor beta chains in this list originate from one sample, sequenced in a study of human thymus T cells. From resections taken during corrective heart surgery, the thymus tissue was obtained. TCRdb's table, derived via immunoSEQ multiplex PCR, lists solely in-frame clones and lacks some. The sample records some 130,000 clones, around 94% being singletons. Input material: thymus tissue. The receptors here all came from a boy younger than two with a congenital heart defect but otherwise immunologically healthy.

The chain couples TRBV5-4 to TRBJ1-2, with D unclear. Trimming stripped 2 bases from V and 6 bases from J, with 14 bases between. The CDR3 loop spans 14 amino acids. In germline, CDR1 is SGHNT, CDR2 YYREEE (reference sequence). CDR3 coding DNA: TGTGCCAGCAGCTTAGGGCCTCCCTCCGATGGCTACACCTTC. This codes for CASSLGPPSDGYTF.

The CDR3 reads CASSQEDRSWRYEQYF. Written as DNA, the CDR3 is TGCGCCAGCAGCCAAGAAGACCGATCCTGGCGCTACGAGCAGTACTTC. V is TRBV4-1 and J is TRBJ2-7; no firm D call. Trimming removed 0 bases at V and 3 bases at J, with 15 bases between. The CDR3 sequence is 16 residues long. CDR1 and CDR2 from the germline V gene are MGHRA and YSYEKL.

The chain has TRBV5-1 and TRBJ1-4, with a tentative D call TRBD1 (6 bases). Germline CDR1 SGHRS, CDR2 YFSETQ. V shed 4 bases and J shed 8 bases, with 18 bases lying between them. The CDR3 is 15 residues long. The CDR3 region is CASSPRGHRGEKLFF. The CDR3 nucleotides are TGCGCCAGCAGCCCCCGGGGACATCGAGGGGAAAAACTGTTTTTT. Using reference TRBV5-1 and TRBJ1-4 for the parts outside the CDR3, the full variable domain is KAGVTQTPRYLIKTRGQQVTLSCSPISGHRSVSWYQQTPGQGLQFLFEYFSETQRNKGNFPGRFSGRQFSNSRSEMNVSTLELGDSALYLCASSPRGHRGEKLFFGSGTQLSVL.

V usage is TRBV11-2 and J usage is TRBJ1-1, with D perhaps matching TRBD1 (5 bases). Trimming pared 1 base from V and 5 bases from J, leaving 17 bases between. The germline V gene encodes CDR1 SGHAT and CDR2 FQNNGV. The CDR3 loop spans 16 amino acids. The CDR3 DNA is TGTGCCAGCAGCTTAGCGAGTCGGGGGTTTGGTACTGAAGCTTTCTTT. Its protein product is CASSLASRGFGTEAFF.

The CDR3 DNA follows: TGTGCCAGTAGTACCCCTTCAGGGAGCCCTGGAAACACCATATATTTT. Protein sequence: CASSTPSGSPGNTIYF. This chain joins TRBV19 and TRBJ1-3; a possible D gene is TRBD1 (5 bases). The CDR3 covers 16 residues. Germline V gene sequence: CDR1 LNHDA, CDR2 SQIVND (reference sequence). With 4 bases removed from V and 2 bases from J, the gap between germline ends came to 15 bases.

The chain is built from TRBV5-4 and TRBJ2-5; D unclear. Germline V gives CDR1 SGHNT, CDR2 YYREEE (reference sequence). There are 14 residues in the CDR3. V gave up 1 base and J gave up 2 bases, with 9 bases separating them. CDR3 amino acids: CASSLRAGQETQYF. The CDR3 region has the DNA TGTGCCAGCAGCTTGCGGGCAGGTCAAGAGACCCAGTACTTC.